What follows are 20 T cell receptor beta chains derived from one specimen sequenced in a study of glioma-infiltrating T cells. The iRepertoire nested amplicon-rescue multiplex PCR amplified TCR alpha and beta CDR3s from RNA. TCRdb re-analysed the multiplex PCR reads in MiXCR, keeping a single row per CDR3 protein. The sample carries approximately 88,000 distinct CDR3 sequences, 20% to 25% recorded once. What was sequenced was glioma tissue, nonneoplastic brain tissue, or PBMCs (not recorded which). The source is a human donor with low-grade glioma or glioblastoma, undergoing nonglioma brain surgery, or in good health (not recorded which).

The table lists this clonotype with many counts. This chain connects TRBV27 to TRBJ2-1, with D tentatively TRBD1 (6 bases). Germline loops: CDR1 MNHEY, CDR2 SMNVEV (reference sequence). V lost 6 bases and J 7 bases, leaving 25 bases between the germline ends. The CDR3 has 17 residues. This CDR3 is CASSTPSGGPRANEQFF. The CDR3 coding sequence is TGTGCCAGCAGCACCCCCTCTGGGGGCCCGAGGGCTAATGAGCAGTTCTTC.

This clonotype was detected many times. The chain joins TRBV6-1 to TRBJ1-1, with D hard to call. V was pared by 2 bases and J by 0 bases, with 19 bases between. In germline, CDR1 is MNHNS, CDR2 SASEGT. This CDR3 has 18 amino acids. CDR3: CASSENIGKARMNTEAFF. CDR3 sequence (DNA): TGTGCCAGCAGTGAAAATATCGGTAAAGCCCGAATGAACACTGAAGCTTTCTTT.

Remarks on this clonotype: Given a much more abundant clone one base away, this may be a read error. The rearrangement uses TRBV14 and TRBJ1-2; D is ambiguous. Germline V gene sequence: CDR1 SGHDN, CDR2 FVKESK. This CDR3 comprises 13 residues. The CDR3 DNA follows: TGTGCCAGCAGCCAAGCTGGGAACTATGGCCACACCTTC. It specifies CASSQAGNYGHTF.

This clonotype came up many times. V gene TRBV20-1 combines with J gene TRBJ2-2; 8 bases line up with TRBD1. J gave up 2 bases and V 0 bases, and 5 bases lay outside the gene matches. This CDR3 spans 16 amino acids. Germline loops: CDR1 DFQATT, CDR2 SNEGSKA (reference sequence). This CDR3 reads CSARDARGHNTGELFF. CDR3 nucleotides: TGCAGTGCTAGAGATGCCAGGGGGCACAACACCGGGGAGCTGTTTTTT.

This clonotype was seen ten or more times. In DNA form, the CDR3 reads TGTGCCAGCAGCTTGCGGCTAGCGGGAGGGCACGAGACCCAGTACTTC. Protein product: CASSLRLAGGHETQYF. The rearrangement uses TRBV5-4 and TRBJ2-5; 12 bases fit TRBD2. Trimming took 1 base from V and 5 from J; bases not matched to a gene: 6. This CDR3 has 16 amino acids. CDR1 is SGHNT and CDR2 is YYREEE in the germline V gene (reference sequence).

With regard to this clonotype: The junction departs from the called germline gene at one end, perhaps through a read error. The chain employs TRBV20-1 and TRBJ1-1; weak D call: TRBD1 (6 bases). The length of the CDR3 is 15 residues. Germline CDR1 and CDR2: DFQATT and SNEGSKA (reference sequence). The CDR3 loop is CSATRGGHANTEAFF. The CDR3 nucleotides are TGCAGCGCTACCCGAGGGGGTCACGCGAACACTGAAGCTTTCTTT.

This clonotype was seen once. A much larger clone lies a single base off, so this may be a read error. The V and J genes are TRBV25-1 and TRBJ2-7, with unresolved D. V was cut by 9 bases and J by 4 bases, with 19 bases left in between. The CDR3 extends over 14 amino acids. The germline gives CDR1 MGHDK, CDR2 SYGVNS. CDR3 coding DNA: TGTGCCAGGACTGACGCAGAAGTACGGTACGAGCAGTACTTC. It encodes CARTDAEVRYEQYF.

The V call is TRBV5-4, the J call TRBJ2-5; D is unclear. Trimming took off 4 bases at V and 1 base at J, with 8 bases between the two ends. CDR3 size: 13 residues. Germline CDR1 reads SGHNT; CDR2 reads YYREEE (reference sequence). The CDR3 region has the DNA TGTGCCAGCAGCGCCCGTTCCCAAGAGACCCAGTACTTC. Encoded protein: CASSARSQETQYF.

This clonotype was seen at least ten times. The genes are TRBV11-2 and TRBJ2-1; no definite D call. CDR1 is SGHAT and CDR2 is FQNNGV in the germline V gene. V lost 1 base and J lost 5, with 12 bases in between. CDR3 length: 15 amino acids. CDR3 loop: CASSLGRLINNEQFF. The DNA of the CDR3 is TGTGCCAGCAGCTTAGGCCGCCTGATAAACAATGAGCAGTTCTTC. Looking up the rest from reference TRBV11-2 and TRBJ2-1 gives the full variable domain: EAGVAQSPRYKIIEKRQSVAFWCNPISGHATLYWYQQILGQGPKLLIQFQNNGVVDDSQLPKDRFSAERLKGVDSTLKIQPAKLEDSAVYLCASSLGRLINNEQFFGPGTRLTVL.

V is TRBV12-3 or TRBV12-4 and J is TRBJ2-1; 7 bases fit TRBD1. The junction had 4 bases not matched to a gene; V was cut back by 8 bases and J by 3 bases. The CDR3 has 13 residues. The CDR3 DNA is TGTGCCAGCCGGGGACAGATCTACAATGAGCAGTTCTTC. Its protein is CASRGQIYNEQFF.

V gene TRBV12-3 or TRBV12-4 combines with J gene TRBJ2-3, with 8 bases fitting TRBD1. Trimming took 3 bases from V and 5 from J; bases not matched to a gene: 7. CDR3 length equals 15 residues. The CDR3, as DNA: TGTGCCAGCAGTTTCAGCCAGGGGGCTAGAGATACGCAGTATTTT. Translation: CASSFSQGARDTQYF.

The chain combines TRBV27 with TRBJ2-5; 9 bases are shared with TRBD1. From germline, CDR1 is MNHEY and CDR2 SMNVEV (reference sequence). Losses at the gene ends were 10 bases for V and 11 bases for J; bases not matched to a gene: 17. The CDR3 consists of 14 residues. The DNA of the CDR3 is TGTGCCAACGCCCCGACAGGGGGTAACAATGAGCAGTACTTC. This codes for CANAPTGGNNEQYF.

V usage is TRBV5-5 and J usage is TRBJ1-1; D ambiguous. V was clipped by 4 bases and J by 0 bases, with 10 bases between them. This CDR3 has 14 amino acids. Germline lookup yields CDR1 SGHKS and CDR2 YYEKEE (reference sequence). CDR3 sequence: CASSILPVNTEAFF. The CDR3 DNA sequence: TGTGCCAGCAGCATATTACCCGTGAACACTGAAGCTTTCTTT. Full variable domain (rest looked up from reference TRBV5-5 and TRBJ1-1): DAGVTQSPTHLIKTRGQQVTLRCSPISGHKSVSWYQQVLGQGPQFIFQYYEKEERGRGNFPDRFSARQFPNYSSELNVNALLLGDSALYLCASSILPVNTEAFFGQGTRLTVV.

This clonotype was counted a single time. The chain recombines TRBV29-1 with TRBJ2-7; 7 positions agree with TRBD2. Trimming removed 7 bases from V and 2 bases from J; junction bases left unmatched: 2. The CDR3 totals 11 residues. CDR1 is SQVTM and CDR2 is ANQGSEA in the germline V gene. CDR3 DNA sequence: TGCAGCGGGCGGGGGACCTACGAGCAGTACTTC. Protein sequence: CSGRGTYEQYF.

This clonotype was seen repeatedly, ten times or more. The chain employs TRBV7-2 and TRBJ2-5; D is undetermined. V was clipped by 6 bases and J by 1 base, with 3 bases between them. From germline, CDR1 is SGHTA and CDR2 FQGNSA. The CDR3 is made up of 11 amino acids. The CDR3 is CASSSQETQYF. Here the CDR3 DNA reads TGTGCCAGCAGTTCCCAAGAGACCCAGTACTTC. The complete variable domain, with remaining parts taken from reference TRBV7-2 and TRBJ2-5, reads GAGVSQSPSNKVTEKGKDVELRCDPISGHTALYWYRQSLGQGLEFLIYFQGNSAPDKSGLPSDRFSAERTGGSVSTLTIQRTQQEDSAVYLCASSSQETQYFGPGTRLLVL.

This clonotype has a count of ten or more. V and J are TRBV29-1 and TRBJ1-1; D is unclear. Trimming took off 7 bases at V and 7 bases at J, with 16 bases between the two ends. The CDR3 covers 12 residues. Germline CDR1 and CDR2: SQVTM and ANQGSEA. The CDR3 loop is CSATPRANEAFF. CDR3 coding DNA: TGCAGCGCAACCCCCCGGGCCAATGAAGCTTTCTTT.

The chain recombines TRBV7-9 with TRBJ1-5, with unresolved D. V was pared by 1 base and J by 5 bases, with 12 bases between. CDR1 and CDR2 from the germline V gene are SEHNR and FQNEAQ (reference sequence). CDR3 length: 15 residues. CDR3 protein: CASSLGGGSYQPQHF. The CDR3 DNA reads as TGTGCCAGCAGCTTAGGGGGAGGGTCTTATCAGCCCCAGCATTTT.

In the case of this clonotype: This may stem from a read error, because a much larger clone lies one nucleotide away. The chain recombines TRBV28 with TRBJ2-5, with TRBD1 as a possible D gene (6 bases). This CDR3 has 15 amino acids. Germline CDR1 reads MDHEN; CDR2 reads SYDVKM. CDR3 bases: TGTGCCAGCAGTGGCCGGGACACGCCACAAGAGGCCCAGTACTTC. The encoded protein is CASSGRDTPQEAQYF.

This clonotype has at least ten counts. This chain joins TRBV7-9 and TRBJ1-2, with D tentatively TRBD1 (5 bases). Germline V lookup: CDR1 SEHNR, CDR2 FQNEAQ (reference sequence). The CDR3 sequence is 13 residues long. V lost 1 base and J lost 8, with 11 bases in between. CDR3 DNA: TGTGCCAGCAGCTTAGGATCAGGGTGGGGCTACACCTTC. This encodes CASSLGSGWGYTF.

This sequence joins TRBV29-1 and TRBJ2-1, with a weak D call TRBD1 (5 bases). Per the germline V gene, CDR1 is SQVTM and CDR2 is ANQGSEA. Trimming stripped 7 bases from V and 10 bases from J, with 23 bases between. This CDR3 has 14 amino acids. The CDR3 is CSGLTGTAPYEQFF. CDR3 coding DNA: TGCAGCGGGCTAACAGGTACGGCCCCCTACGAGCAGTTCTTC.